This T cell receptor (beta chain) was profiled in a study of blood T cell repertoires in COVID-19 (dated by TCRdb to about 2020). Looking at the study overall: Samples from collaborators originated in the United States, Italy and Spain and spanned both the acute and convalescent phases of COVID-19. The dataset comprised deeply sampled blood TCRbeta repertoires from subjects exposed to, actively infected with, or recovered from COVID-19. Sample metadata almost always included a de-identified subject ID, COVID-19 status, age in years and sex. The repertoires were released in a freely available public database intended as a resource for research on the immune response to SARS-CoV-2. The prospective study material was composed of cDNA or gDNA derived from T cells, B-cell-depleted T cells, or PBMCs. Where available, HLA class I and class II types were taken from metadata supplied by the sample provider and were not determined by assay-based typing. The samples were drawn from two sources: the first 160 participants of the ongoing ImmuneRACE study, and 1,000 to 1,500 subjects contributed by 6 global collaborators.

Comment on this clone: Its antigen remains undetermined. Base qualities are not recorded, but no much larger clone differs from it by a single base.

The collaborating institutions used their own protocols to collect whole blood in K2EDTA tubes. Collaborator samples were shipped for TCRbeta analysis as frozen whole blood, isolated PBMCs, or DNA extracted from either sample type. The CDR3 runs 13 residues from the cysteine to the phenylalanine. The kept DNA is CDR3 alone, 39 bases in frame from the first base. V is cut by 0 bases and J by 6 bases, and the space between the germline ends is 5 bases. CDR1 and CDR2, per the germline V gene, are SGHTA and FQGNSA. The immunoSEQ Assay, a bias-controlled multiplex PCR, was used to amplify TCRbeta CDR3 regions from genomic DNA. The study's own analysis went as follows. Within the assay, amplification of reference gene primers was used to estimate how many nucleated cells each sample contained. To quantify the absolute abundance of each unique TCRbeta CDR3 rearrangement, sequence reads were collapsed and filtered. For each sample, productive Simpson clonality was calculated as the square root of Simpson's diversity index over productive rearrangements. Held by TCRdb, this immuneACCESS table contains in-frame sequences only and omits some clones. Under half of the omission traces to an unresolved V gene where checked; the cause of the rest is unknown. Clonal size and the V and J genes are those of that table, whereas D and trimming came from the DNA. The sample records some 150,000 clones, more than 70% of which are singletons. Approximately 2.8% of the sample is taken by the ten largest.

General findings and caveats noted by the study authors: The amount of clinical and demographic metadata varied by source and participant and was provided uncurated.

The receptor's source is a man between 60 and 75 years old with acute or convalescent COVID-19. The source material was peripheral blood. The V and J segments used are TRBV7-2 and TRBJ2-2, and perhaps TRBD2 as D gene, on 5 matching bases. Here the CDR3 is given as CASSLARAGELFF. The DNA sequence is TGTGCCAGCAGCTTAGCGCGGGCCGGGGAGCTGTTTTTT.